Sequencing of this T cell receptor beta chain was carried out in a study of T-cell memory formation after mild COVID-19. The study, taken as a whole, reports: CD4/CD8 balance held among clones contracting day 15 to 85, and later expanders leaned CD4+. What remained unconfirmed was the SARS-CoV-2 specificity of second-wave clones peaking on day 37.

TCRdb processed the 5' RACE reads anew with MiXCR; each CDR3 protein has one entry. The sample carries 300,000 to 350,000 distinct CDR3 sequences, around 13% recorded once. This clonotype was detected a few times. Its antigen is undetermined. The receptor comes from a man younger than 35 who had mild COVID-19 (a few samples of this study predate the infection). Cell type and time point are not known. Sequenced input: PBMCs or a T cell subset sorted from them (not recorded which).

The DNA of the CDR3 is TGTGCCAGCAGTTTATCATCCAGCGGGGGCGATCAAGAGACCCAGTACTTC. It is translated as CASSLSSSGGDQETQYF. This chain links TRBV28 with TRBJ2-5; TRBD2 aligns across 8 bases. With 1 base clipped from V and 2 bases from J, the junction kept 9 bases outside the gene matches. Germline V lookup: CDR1 MDHEN, CDR2 SYDVKM. CDR3 size: 17 residues. Together with reference TRBV28 and TRBJ2-5, the CDR3 gives the full variable domain: DVKVTQSSRYLVKRTGEKVFLECVQDMDHENMFWYRQDPGLGLRLIYFSYDVKMKEKGDIPEGYSVSREKKERFSLILESASTNQTSMYLCASSLSSSGGDQETQYFGPGTRLLVL.